Sequencing of this T cell receptor beta chain was carried out in a study of Ad26.COV2.S vaccination and SARS-CoV-2 variants. Findings and limits, study-wide: The breadth of spike-specific CD8+ and CD4+ T cell responses after vaccination was reportedly substantial. Analyses of TCR breadth and depth may have underestimated total T cell responses.

Sequenced by immunoSEQ multiplex PCR; TCRdb stores in-frame clones only, minus some. This sample has about 420,000 clones; 88% occur once, and the top ten carry less than 4%. Stated treatment: approximately 18 received Ad26.COV2.S at low or high dose, single or two shots; five or six received placebo; per-sample allocation not given. Day 63 after the first injection of vaccine or placebo was the sampling time. Germline V gene lookup returns CDR1 LNHDA and CDR2 SQIVND (reference sequence). There are 15 residues in the CDR3. Trimming cost V 1 base and J 8 bases, with 15 bases left between them. As concerns this clone: Its target is not known.

The gene calls are TRBV19 and TRBJ2-1; D assignment may be TRBD1 or TRBD2 (6 bases each). Sequencing used peripheral blood, obtained in a trial of Ad26.COV2.S vaccine versus placebo. The TCR originated in a person between 18 and 65 years old who received the Ad26.COV2.S COVID-19 vaccine or a placebo. The CDR3 sequence is CASSIGGRGGDEQFF. DNA for the CDR3: TGTGCCAGTAGTATAGGAGGCAGGGGAGGAGATGAGCAGTTCTTC.